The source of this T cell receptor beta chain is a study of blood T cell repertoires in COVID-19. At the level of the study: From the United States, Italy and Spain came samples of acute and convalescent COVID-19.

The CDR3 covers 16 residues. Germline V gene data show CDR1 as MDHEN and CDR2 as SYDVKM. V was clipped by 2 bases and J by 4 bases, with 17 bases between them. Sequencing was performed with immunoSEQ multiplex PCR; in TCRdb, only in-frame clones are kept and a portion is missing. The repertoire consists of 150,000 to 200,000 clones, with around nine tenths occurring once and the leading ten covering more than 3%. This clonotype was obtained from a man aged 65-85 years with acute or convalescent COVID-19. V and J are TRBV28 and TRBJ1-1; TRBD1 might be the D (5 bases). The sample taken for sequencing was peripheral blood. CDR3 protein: CASSLPAGNFATEAFF. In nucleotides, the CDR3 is TGTGCCAGCAGTTTACCCGCAGGGAACTTTGCCACTGAAGCTTTCTTT.